Shown below are 27 T cell receptor beta chains from a single sample sequenced in a study of blood T cell repertoires in COVID-19. Generated by immunoSEQ multiplex PCR, the TCRdb table keeps only in-frame clones and is missing some. The profile shows approximately 46,000 clones, 85% of them singletons. The specimen was peripheral blood. All receptors derive from a man aged 55 to 70 with acute or convalescent COVID-19.

The gene calls are TRBV18 and TRBJ2-5; D is unresolved. The CDR3 consists of 12 residues. Trimming left V 2 bases short and J 9 bases short, with 10 bases between. The V gene's germline CDR1 is KGHSH and CDR2 LQKENI. In nucleotides, the CDR3 is TGTGCCAGCTCACCAAAGACTGAGGCCCAGTACTTC. This sequence encodes CASSPKTEAQYF.

The sample holds a few counts of this clone. The V call is TRBV2, the J call TRBJ1-4; TRBD1 is a possible D gene (6 bases). V lost 6 bases to trimming and J lost 5 bases, with 28 bases between them. The CDR3 loop spans 19 amino acids. From germline, CDR1 is SNHLY and CDR2 FYNNEI. The CDR3 bases are TGTGCCAGCAGCCGAAACCTGCAGGGGCGCTCAAGGGGGAATGAAAAACTGTTTTTT. Its protein product is CASSRNLQGRSRGNEKLFF.

The chain links TRBV28 to TRBJ2-1; TRBD2 might be the D (6 bases). V lost 6 bases, J lost 4 bases, and 13 bases lay in between. The germline V gene encodes CDR1 MDHEN and CDR2 SYDVKM. This CDR3 contains 14 residues. Here the CDR3 reads CASRTGAGYNEQFF. CDR3 DNA: TGTGCCAGCAGGACTGGGGCGGGATACAATGAGCAGTTCTTC.

V gene TRBV20-1 combines with J gene TRBJ2-4; 9 nucleotides align to TRBD1. Germline CDR1 DFQATT, CDR2 SNEGSKA (reference sequence). The CDR3 covers 17 residues. V trimming: 3 bases; J trimming: 1 base; junction bases outside the gene matches: 10. The CDR3 reads CSASHRGQLRAKNIQYF. Written as DNA, the CDR3 is TGCAGTGCTAGTCACAGGGGGCAGCTTAGGGCCAAAAACATTCAGTACTTC.

The chain joins TRBV6-6 to TRBJ2-1; TRBD2 is a possible D gene (7 bases). The CDR3 totals 16 residues. Germline V lookup: CDR1 MNHNY, CDR2 SVGAGI (reference sequence). The V gene lost 4 bases and the J gene lost 1 base, with 14 bases spanning the gap. The CDR3 bases are TGTGCCAGCAGTTCCCCGGGGGGCGGGTCCTACAATGAGCAGTTCTTC. Its translation is CASSSPGGGSYNEQFF.

The chain has TRBV27 and TRBJ2-3; 8 nucleotides match TRBD2. Germline CDR1 and CDR2: MNHEY and SMNVEV (reference sequence). Germline trimming cut 2 bases from V and 3 bases from J; bases unmatched to any gene: 1. CDR3 length: 14 residues. CDR3 bases: TGTGCCAGCAGTTTAACTAGCGGTACAGATACGCAGTATTTT. Its protein product is CASSLTSGTDTQYF.

The V and J genes are TRBV28 and TRBJ2-7, with 7 bases identical to TRBD1. From germline, CDR1 is MDHEN and CDR2 SYDVKM. The CDR3 runs to 14 residues. Losses at the gene ends were 2 bases for V and 2 bases for J; bases not matched to a gene: 3. CDR3 sequence (DNA): TGTGCCAGCAGTTTAGACAGGGAGACCTACGAGCAGTACTTC. Amino acids: CASSLDRETYEQYF. Complete variable domain (other parts from reference TRBV28 and TRBJ2-7): DVKVTQSSRYLVKRTGEKVFLECVQDMDHENMFWYRQDPGLGLRLIYFSYDVKMKEKGDIPEGYSVSREKKERFSLILESASTNQTSMYLCASSLDRETYEQYFGPGTRLTVT.

This clone has a single count. The rearrangement joins TRBV5-1 to TRBJ2-5; D not resolved. CDR1 and CDR2 (germline): SGHRS, YFSETQ. Trimming left V 1 base short and J 1 base short, with 5 bases between. The CDR3 totals 13 residues. The CDR3 DNA reads TGCGCCAGCAGCTTGATTCGCCAAGAGACCCAGTACTTC. Translation: CASSLIRQETQYF.

The rearrangement uses TRBV6-1 and TRBJ1-5, with a weak D call TRBD1 (5 bases). V lost 3 bases to trimming and J lost 0 bases, with 9 bases between them. CDR3 length: 15 residues. Germline values: CDR1 MNHNS, CDR2 SASEGT. CDR3 amino acids: CASSETDYSNQPQHF. CDR3 bases: TGTGCCAGCAGTGAGACAGATTATAGCAATCAGCCCCAGCATTTT.

This clone was found a few times. The chain links TRBV7-2 to TRBJ1-5; D gene ambiguous. This CDR3 comprises 15 residues. V lost 5 bases to trimming and J lost 5 bases, with 16 bases between them. Germline V gives CDR1 SGHTA, CDR2 FQGNSA. In DNA form, the CDR3 reads TGTGCCAGCAGCCTTTACGGTTTTCTGGATCAGCCCCAGCATTTT. It encodes CASSLYGFLDQPQHF.

The chain uses TRBV18 and TRBJ2-7; D might be TRBD2 (5 bases). The CDR3 covers 13 residues. Trimming pared 0 bases from V and 7 bases from J, leaving 10 bases between. Germline V lookup: CDR1 KGHSH, CDR2 LQKENI. CDR3 protein: CASSPPEAREQYF. The CDR3 coding sequence is TGTGCCAGCTCACCACCGGAGGCTCGGGAGCAGTACTTC. Drawing the rest from reference TRBV18 and TRBJ2-7, the complete variable domain is NAGVMQNPRHLVRRRGQEARLRCSPMKGHSHVYWYRQLPEEGLKFMVYLQKENIIDESGMPKERFSAEFPKEGPSILRIQQVVRGDSAAYFCASSPPEAREQYFGPGTRLTVT.

This chain connects TRBV24-1 to TRBJ1-2; D gene uncertain. With 4 bases removed from V and 7 bases from J, the gap between germline ends came to 18 bases. CDR3 length: 15 amino acids. CDR1 and CDR2 (germline): KGHDR, SFDVKD. In nucleotides, the CDR3 is TGTGCCACCAGTGACCCCGAAGCCCCAAGCTCTGGCTACACCTTC. This translates into CATSDPEAPSSGYTF.

The chain is built from TRBV5-1 and TRBJ2-1, with TRBD2 matching 12 bases. V trimming: 1 base; J trimming: 1 base; junction bases outside the gene matches: 6. CDR1 and CDR2 (germline): SGHRS, YFSETQ. The length of the CDR3 is 18 residues. CDR3 coding DNA: TGCGCCAGCAGCTTGTCGACTAGCGGGAGAGGTTCCTACAATGAGCAGTTCTTC. Translation: CASSLSTSGRGSYNEQFF.

V is TRBV29-1 and J is TRBJ2-7, with TRBD2 matching over 7 bases. V lost 6 bases to trimming and J lost 2 bases; unmatched junction nucleotides: 13. The CDR3 runs 15 residues. CDR1 is SQVTM and CDR2 is ANQGSEA in the germline V gene. For the CDR3, the DNA is TGCAGCGTGGGGGACGCCGGGAGGATACCCTACGAGCAGTACTTC. It codes for CSVGDAGRIPYEQYF.

This clone came up once. The V gene is TRBV6-2 or TRBV6-3, the J gene TRBJ2-7, with TRBD2 matching 10 bases. J gave up 7 bases and V 3 bases, and 12 bases lay outside the gene matches. Per germline, CDR1 MNHEY and CDR2 SVGEGT. This CDR3 is built from 16 residues. The CDR3 spells CASSYGASGGANEQYF. In DNA, the CDR3 is TGTGCCAGCAGTTATGGAGCCAGCGGGGGGGCTAATGAGCAGTACTTC.

The chain employs TRBV2 and TRBJ2-5, with 13 nucleotides matching TRBD2. The CDR3 has 14 amino acids. In germline, CDR1 is SNHLY, CDR2 FYNNEI. V gave up 8 bases and J gave up 2 bases; unmatched junction bases: 2. The CDR3 coding sequence is TGTGCCAGCGGGGGACTAGCGGGACAAGAGACCCAGTACTTC. Protein product: CASGGLAGQETQYF.

V and J are TRBV14 and TRBJ2-7; 8 bases align to TRBD1. The CDR3 runs 15 residues. Germline CDR1 SGHDN, CDR2 FVKESK. V lost 4 bases, J lost 0 bases, and 5 bases stayed unmatched. CDR3 loop: CASSLRQGSSYEQYF. The CDR3, as DNA: TGTGCCAGCAGCCTACGACAGGGGAGCTCCTACGAGCAGTACTTC.

This clone was detected only once. This rearrangement joins TRBV27 to TRBJ2-5, with D possibly TRBD1 on 6 matching bases. The CDR3 covers 15 residues. The V and J ends lost 3 bases and 3 bases respectively, with 14 bases between them. Per germline, CDR1 MNHEY and CDR2 SMNVEV (reference sequence). CDR3: CASSFVGTNKETQYF. DNA for the CDR3: TGTGCCAGCAGTTTCGTGGGGACAAACAAAGAGACCCAGTACTTC.

The chain is built from TRBV5-1 and TRBJ1-4, with 7 nucleotides matching TRBD1. Germline CDR1 SGHRS, CDR2 YFSETQ. Losses at the gene ends were 0 bases for V and 7 bases for J; bases not matched to a gene: 6. CDR3 length: 15 amino acids. The CDR3 protein is CASSLETGFGEKLFF. The DNA of the CDR3 is TGCGCCAGCAGCTTGGAGACAGGGTTCGGTGAAAAACTGTTTTTT.

This chain uses TRBV30 with TRBJ1-3; D unresolved. Germline V gene lookup returns CDR1 GTSNPN and CDR2 SVGIG (reference sequence). V was trimmed by 5 bases and J by 4 bases, leaving 9 bases between them. The CDR3 extends over 12 amino acids. The CDR3, as DNA: TGTGCCTGGGGTTCGTCCGGAAACACCATATATTTT. Its protein is CAWGSSGNTIYF.

The chain combines TRBV30 with TRBJ1-5, with a weak D call TRBD1 (5 bases). The germline V gene has CDR1 GTSNPN and CDR2 SVGIG (reference sequence). Trimming cost V 3 bases and J 3 bases, with 15 bases left between them. This CDR3 has 15 residues. Here the CDR3 reads CAWSLSGTVNQPQHF. The CDR3 coding sequence is TGTGCCTGGAGCCTTTCCGGGACTGTCAATCAGCCCCAGCATTTT.

The chain links TRBV7-2 to TRBJ1-3; D uncertain. Per the germline V gene, CDR1 is SGHTA and CDR2 is FQGNSA. Trimming took off 3 bases at V and 4 bases at J, with 10 bases between the two ends. This CDR3 contains 14 residues. Written as DNA, the CDR3 is TGTGCCAGCAGCTTGGAGGGTGGGGGAAACACCATATATTTT. This sequence encodes CASSLEGGGNTIYF.

The rearrangement joins TRBV4-1 to TRBJ2-7; D is perhaps TRBD1 (6 bases). V was cut by 2 bases and J by 0 bases, with 17 bases left in between. Looked up from germline, CDR1 is MGHRA and CDR2 is YSYEKL. The CDR3 contains 17 residues. This chain's CDR3 is CASSQQSGHFSSYEQYF. The CDR3 DNA reads as TGCGCCAGCAGCCAACAATCGGGACACTTTTCCTCCTACGAGCAGTACTTC.

V is TRBV27 and J is TRBJ2-7; 9 nucleotides line up with TRBD2. Germline values: CDR1 MNHEY, CDR2 SMNVEV (reference sequence). The CDR3 extends over 15 amino acids. With V trimmed by 3 bases and J by 4 bases, 7 bases remained unmatched. Here the CDR3 reads CASSLGPAGGYEQYF. The DNA for the CDR3 is TGTGCCAGCAGTTTGGGGCCCGCGGGAGGGTACGAGCAGTACTTC.

The rearrangement uses TRBV28 and TRBJ1-1; the D gene is possibly TRBD1 (6 bases). Germline V CDR1 and CDR2: MDHEN, SYDVKM. The CDR3 is 15 residues long. Trimming pared 2 bases from V and 4 bases from J, leaving 14 bases between. The CDR3 DNA follows: TGTGCCAGCAGTTTACTTACAGGGACGGGCACTGAAGCTTTCTTT. Protein: CASSLLTGTGTEAFF.

The chain carries TRBV10-3 and TRBJ1-5, with D possibly matching TRBD1 (6 bases). The length of the CDR3 is 14 residues. Germline assignment: CDR1 ENHRY and CDR2 SYGVKD. V was pared by 5 bases and J by 2 bases, with 10 bases between. CDR3 loop: CAISPGAGNQPQHF. CDR3 DNA sequence: TGTGCCATCAGTCCAGGGGCGGGCAATCAGCCCCAGCATTTT.

The CDR3 reads CASSQGLASGEQFF. DNA of the CDR3: TGTGCCAGCAGCCAAGGTCTAGCCTCGGGTGAGCAGTTCTTC. The V call is TRBV14, the J call TRBJ2-1; TRBD2 might be the D (5 bases). The CDR3 runs 14 residues. The V gene's germline CDR1 is SGHDN and CDR2 FVKESK. Trimming removed 1 base at V and 9 bases at J, with 13 bases between.